This T cell receptor beta chain was retrieved from a study of cytomegalovirus exposure and HLA in healthy donors. Study details: The approximately 120 validation repertoires, a later analysis reported, used the same platform as the approximately 730 repertoires from the first cohort. Study-level results: A list of 150 or so TCR beta chains associated with cytomegalovirus was given.

Libraries were prepared by immunoSEQ multiplex PCR; TCRdb keeps only in-frame clonotypes and omits some of them. The sample shows tens of thousands of clones, approximately 95% of them seen only once. Donors were drawn from the approximately 130-subject validation cohort, separate from the roughly 700-subject first cohort. To note about this clone: Its target is not known.

The CDR3 length is 13 residues. Germline CDR1 reads SGHRS; CDR2 reads YFSETQ. V lost 4 bases to trimming and J lost 7 bases; unmatched junction nucleotides: 4. The sequence was obtained from a man aged 18 to 35 in good health and CMV-seronegative. Sequenced input: PBMCs. The V call is TRBV5-1, the J call TRBJ1-4, with 7 bases aligning to TRBD1. The CDR3 DNA reads TGCGCCAGCAGCCAGGGGGAGGTTGAAAAACTGTTTTTT. It translates to CASSQGEVEKLFF.